These 9 T cell receptor beta chains came from one sample sequenced in a study of T cell repertoires in cytomegalovirus infection. TCRdb re-derived calls from the reads in MiXCR, one entry per CDR3 protein. The sample comprises some 350,000 distinct CDR3 sequences, about a sixth of which are singletons, and 7.5% to 9.5% rests with the top ten. Sequencing was done on a sample of PBMCs. The receptors were sampled from a human donor in good health (CMV status not recorded). Some clones in this sample may be carry-over from other donors' samples.

This clonotype came up many times. The rearrangement joins TRBV7-9 to TRBJ2-7; D is possibly TRBD1 (7 bases). Trimming cost V 4 bases and J 2 bases, with 18 bases left between them. CDR1 is SEHNR and CDR2 is FQNEAQ in the germline V gene (reference sequence). This CDR3 comprises 16 residues. In DNA, the CDR3 is TGTGCCAGCAGCTCTACAGGGGTAGGGGGGACCTACGAGCAGTACTTC. Translation: CASSSTGVGGTYEQYF.

This clonotype appeared a few times. The gene calls are TRBV7-9 and TRBJ2-5; D unresolved. Trimming pared 5 bases from V and 0 bases from J, leaving 7 bases between. Germline V gene data show CDR1 as SEHNR and CDR2 as FQNEAQ (reference sequence). The CDR3 is made up of 13 amino acids. DNA of the CDR3: TGTGCCAGCAGCCCAGAGAACCAAGAGACCCAGTACTTC. The encoded protein is CASSPENQETQYF. Looking up the rest from reference TRBV7-9 and TRBJ2-5 gives the full variable domain: DTGVSQNPRHKITKRGQNVTFRCDPISEHNRLYWYRQTLGQGPEFLTYFQNEAQLEKSRLLSDRFSAERPKGSFSTLEIQRTEQGDSAMYLCASSPENQETQYFGPGTRLLVL.

This clonotype was recorded many times. This rearrangement joins TRBV10-3 to TRBJ1-2; D is perhaps TRBD1 (6 bases). The germline V gene encodes CDR1 ENHRY and CDR2 SYGVKD. This CDR3 region has 13 residues. Deletions cut 6 bases from V and 4 bases from J, with 12 bases between. CDR3 sequence (DNA): TGTGCCATCAGCGCAGGGGAATCCTATGGCTACACCTTC. Translated, it gives CAISAGESYGYTF.

This clonotype was recorded at least ten times. The chain uses TRBV11-2 and TRBJ2-1, with 10 nucleotides matching TRBD2. Looked up from germline, CDR1 is SGHAT and CDR2 is FQNNGV. The trim removed 4 bases at V and 6 bases at J, leaving 9 bases unmatched. The CDR3 is 16 residues long. This CDR3 is CASSSEMSGGANEQFF. For the CDR3, the DNA is TGTGCCAGCAGCTCTGAGATGAGCGGGGGGGCCAATGAGCAGTTCTTC.

This clonotype came up a few times. The rearrangement uses TRBV20-1 and TRBJ2-2; D remains unclear. The germline CDR1 and CDR2 sequences are DFQATT and SNEGSKA (reference sequence). Trimming removed 2 bases from V and 0 bases from J, with 10 bases in between. This CDR3 is 15 amino acids long. DNA of the CDR3: TGCAGTGCTAGAAAGGTCTCAGCGAACACCGGGGAGCTGTTTTTT. It yields the protein CSARKVSANTGELFF.

In its sample, this clonotype was seen a few times. The gene calls are TRBV6-1 and TRBJ2-5; the D gene could be TRBD1 or TRBD2 (6 bases each). CDR3 length: 14 residues. The germline gives CDR1 MNHNS, CDR2 SASEGT. V was cut by 4 bases and J by 4 bases, with 13 bases left in between. CDR3 DNA: TGTGCCAGCAGTGTTGGGGGGCGGGTAGAGACCCAGTACTTC. It yields the protein CASSVGGRVETQYF.

Many counts were recorded for this clonotype. V usage is TRBV18 and J usage is TRBJ1-5; no reliable D call. CDR1 and CDR2 from the germline V gene are KGHSH and LQKENI. The CDR3 is made up of 13 amino acids. Deletions cut 2 bases from V and 4 bases from J, with 6 bases between. The CDR3 reads CASSPEGNQPQHF. CDR3 nucleotides: TGTGCCAGCTCACCAGAGGGAAATCAGCCCCAGCATTTT.

This clonotype has just a few counts. This chain connects TRBV20-1 to TRBJ2-1; 9 bases are shared with TRBD2. After removal of 8 bases from V and 9 bases from J, the junction contained 8 bases not matched to a gene. The V gene's germline CDR1 is DFQATT and CDR2 SNEGSKA (reference sequence). The length of the CDR3 is 12 residues. CDR3 nucleotide sequence: TGCAGTACCGGGACTAGCTATATTGAGCAGTTCTTC. Encoded protein: CSTGTSYIEQFF.

This sequence joins TRBV7-9 and TRBJ2-1, with D hard to call. The CDR3 length is 13 residues. The germline V gene encodes CDR1 SEHNR and CDR2 FQNEAQ (reference sequence). V was cut by 6 bases and J by 5 bases, with 11 bases left in between. This CDR3 reads CASRKTVDNEQFF. In nucleotides, the CDR3 is TGTGCCAGCAGAAAGACGGTAGACAATGAGCAGTTCTTC.